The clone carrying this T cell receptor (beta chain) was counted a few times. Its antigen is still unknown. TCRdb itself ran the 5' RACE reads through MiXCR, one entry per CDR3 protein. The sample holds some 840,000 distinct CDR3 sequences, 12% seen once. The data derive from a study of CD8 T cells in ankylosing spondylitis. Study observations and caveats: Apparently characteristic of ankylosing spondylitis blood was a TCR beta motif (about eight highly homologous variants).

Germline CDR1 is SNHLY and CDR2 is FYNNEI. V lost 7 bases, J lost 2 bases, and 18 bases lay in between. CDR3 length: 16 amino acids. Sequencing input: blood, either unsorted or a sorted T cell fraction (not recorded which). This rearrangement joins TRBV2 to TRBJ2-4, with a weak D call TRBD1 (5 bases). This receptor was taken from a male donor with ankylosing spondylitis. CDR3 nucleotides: TGTGCCAGCAATGCGCAGGGAATGATGACCAAAAACATTCAGTACTTC. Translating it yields CASNAQGMMTKNIQYF.